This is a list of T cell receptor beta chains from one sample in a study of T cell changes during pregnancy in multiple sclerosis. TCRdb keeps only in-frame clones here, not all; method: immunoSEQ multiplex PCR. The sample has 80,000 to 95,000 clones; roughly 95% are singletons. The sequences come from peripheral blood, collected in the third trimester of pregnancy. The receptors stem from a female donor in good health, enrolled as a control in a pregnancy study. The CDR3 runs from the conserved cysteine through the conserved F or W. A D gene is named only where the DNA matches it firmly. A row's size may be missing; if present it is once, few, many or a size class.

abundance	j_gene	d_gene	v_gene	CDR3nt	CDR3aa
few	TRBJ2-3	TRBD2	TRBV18	TGTGCCAGCTCCCCTGGACTAGCCTCTGTAGATACGCAGTATTTT	CASSPGLASVDTQYF
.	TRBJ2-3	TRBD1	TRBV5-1	TGCGCCAGCAGCTTGGGGGACAGGAGCACAGATACGCAGTATTTT	CASSLGDRSTDTQYF
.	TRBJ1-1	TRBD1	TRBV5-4	TGTGCCAGCAGCTTGGTTGGGACAGACACTGAAGCTTTCTTT	CASSLVGTDTEAFF
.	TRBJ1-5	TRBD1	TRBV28	TGTGCCAGCAGCCCAGGGACAGTGAGCAATCAGCCCCAGCATTTT	CASSPGTVSNQPQHF
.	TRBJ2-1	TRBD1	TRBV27	TGTGCCAGCAGTTTAATCACAGGGGGCTACTACAATGAGCAGTTCTTC	CASSLITGGYYNEQFF
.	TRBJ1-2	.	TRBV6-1	TGTGCCAGCCGCGAGAACTATGGCTACACCTTC	CASRENYGYTF
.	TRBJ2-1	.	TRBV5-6	TGTGCCAGCAGCTCCAACTACCGGTACAATGAGCAGTTCTTC	CASSSNYRYNEQFF
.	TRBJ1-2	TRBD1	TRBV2	TGTGCCAGCAGGCCGACAGGGGACGGCTACACCTTC	CASRPTGDGYTF
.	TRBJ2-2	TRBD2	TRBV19	TGTGCCAGTAGTATCGTCGCGGGAGGGCCAAACACCGGGGAGCTGTTTTTT	CASSIVAGGPNTGELFF
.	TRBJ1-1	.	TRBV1	TGCACCAGCAGCCAGGTGATAGGCGAGGGTAATTGCACTGAAGCTTTCTTT	CTSSQVIGEGNCTEAFF
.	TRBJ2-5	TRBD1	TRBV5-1	TGCGCCAGCAGCCTTACGGGACAGCGCCAAGAGACCCAGTACTTC	CASSLTGQRQETQYF
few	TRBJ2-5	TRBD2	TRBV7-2	TGTGCCAGCAGCTTAGCGTTTACTAGCGGCCAAGAGACCCAGTACTTC	CASSLAFTSGQETQYF
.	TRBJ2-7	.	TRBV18	TGTGCCAGCTCACCACCGACAGACGATCGGTACGAGCAGTACTTC	CASSPPTDDRYEQYF
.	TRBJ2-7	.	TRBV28	TGTGCCAGCAGTGAAGGCTCCTTTGTAACACTAAATCGAGACTACGAGCAGTACTTC	CASSEGSFVTLNRDYEQYF
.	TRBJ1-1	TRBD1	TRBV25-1	TGTGCCAGCAGTGAGTTGGGGACAGGGGGGACTGAAGCTTTCTTT	CASSELGTGGTEAFF
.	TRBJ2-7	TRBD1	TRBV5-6	TGTGCCAGCAGCAACGACAGGGGACTTGCCGCCTACGAGCAGTACTTC	CASSNDRGLAAYEQYF
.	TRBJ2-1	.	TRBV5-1	TGCGCCAGCAGCCCCGCCGCGGCTAGCTACAATGAGCAGTTCTTC	CASSPAAASYNEQFF
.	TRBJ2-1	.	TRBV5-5	TGTGCCAGCAGCCAAATCAATGAGCAGTTCTTC	CASSQINEQFF
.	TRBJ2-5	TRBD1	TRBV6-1	TGTGCCAGCAGAGAACAGGGGGAATGGGTCCAGGAGACCCAGTACTTC	CASREQGEWVQETQYF
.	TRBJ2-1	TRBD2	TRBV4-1	TGCGCCAGCAGCCAGGTGGACATGGGACTAGCGGGTTACAATGAGCAGTTCTTC	CASSQVDMGLAGYNEQFF
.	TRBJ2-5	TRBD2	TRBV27	TGTGCCAGCAGTTTTTCCGGGGGGGTCCAAGAGACCCAGTACTTC	CASSFSGGVQETQYF
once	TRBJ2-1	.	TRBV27	TGTGCCAGCAGCTCCAGGGCGTTGCAAGGGAATGAGCAGTTCTTC	CASSSRALQGNEQFF
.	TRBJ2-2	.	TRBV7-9	TGTGCCAGCGCCCGCACTGCGGCCGGGGAGCTGTTTTTT	CASARTAAGELFF
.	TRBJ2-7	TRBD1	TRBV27	TGTGCCAGCAGTTTATCTTCCGGGACAGTTCCCTACGAGCAGTACTTC	CASSLSSGTVPYEQYF
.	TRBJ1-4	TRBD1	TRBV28	TGTGCCAGCAGTGGGGACAGCAGAAATGAAAAACTGTTTTTT	CASSGDSRNEKLFF
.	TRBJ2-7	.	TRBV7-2	TGTGCCAGCAGCTTAGTACAGAACTACGAGCAGTACTTC	CASSLVQNYEQYF
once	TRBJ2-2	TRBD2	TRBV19	TGTGCCAGTAGTACACCGGGACTAGCGGGGAACGGGGAGCTGTTTTTT	CASSTPGLAGNGELFF
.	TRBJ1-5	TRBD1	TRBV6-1	TGTGCCAGCAGTGAAATGACTCTGACAGGGGCGCCCCAGCATTTT	CASSEMTLTGAPQHF
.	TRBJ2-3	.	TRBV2	TGTGCCAGCATTACTAAGGGGCGAGATACGCAGTATTTT	CASITKGRDTQYF
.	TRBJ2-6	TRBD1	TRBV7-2	TGTGCCAGCAGCCGGGACAGCTCTGGGGCCAACGTCCTGACTTTC	CASSRDSSGANVLTF
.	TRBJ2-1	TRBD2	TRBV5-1	TGCGCCAGCAGCTTAGCGGGAGCGGGCGAGCAGTTCTTC	CASSLAGAGEQFF
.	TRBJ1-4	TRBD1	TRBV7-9	TGTGCCAGCAGCGCGCCTGGGACAGGGAATAGGAAACTGTTTTTT	CASSAPGTGNRKLFF
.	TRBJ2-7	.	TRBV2	TGTGCCAGCAGTGTTAGCGTCTCCTACGAGCAGTACTTC	CASSVSVSYEQYF
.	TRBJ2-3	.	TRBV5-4	TGTGCCAGCAGCCGCGGACAAGGCTTCACAGATACGCAGTATTTT	CASSRGQGFTDTQYF
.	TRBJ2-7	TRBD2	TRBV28	TGTGCCAGCAGTTTTAGGGGCCTGAAGGGCCCGGCTAGCGGGAGGGGTCTCTACGAGCAGTACTTC	CASSFRGLKGPASGRGLYEQYF
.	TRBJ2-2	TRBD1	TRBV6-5	TGTGCCAGCAGTTACCTTGGACAGGGGCTTAGCGGGGAGCTGTTTTTT	CASSYLGQGLSGELFF
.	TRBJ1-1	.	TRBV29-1	TGCAGCGTTGTGCGGCGTGGGGGCAGGACTGTCACTGAAGCTTTCTTT	CSVVRRGGRTVTEAFF
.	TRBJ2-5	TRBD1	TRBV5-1	TGCGCCAGCAGCTTGGGAGGACAGGGAAGACGGGAGACCCAGTACTTC	CASSLGGQGRRETQYF
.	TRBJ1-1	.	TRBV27	TGTGCCAGCAGAACAGGGCGGACTGAAGCTTTCTTT	CASRTGRTEAFF
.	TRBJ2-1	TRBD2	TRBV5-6	TGTGCCAGTTTACTAGCGGGAGCCTATGAGCAGTTCTTC	CASLLAGAYEQFF
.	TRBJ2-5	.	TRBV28	TGTGCCAGCACCCGGGACTCTACGGGGACCCAGTACTTC	CASTRDSTGTQYF
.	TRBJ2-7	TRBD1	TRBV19	TGTGCCAGTAGTATGGTCGCAGGGGGTTTGGGCGAGCAGTACTTC	CASSMVAGGLGEQYF
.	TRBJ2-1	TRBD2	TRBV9	TGTGCCAGCAGCCCCCGGCAGGTTACTAGCGGGAGCGGCAATGAGCAGTTCTTC	CASSPRQVTSGSGNEQFF
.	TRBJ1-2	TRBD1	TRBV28	TGTGCCAGCCGCGCATCCTCTCCACAGGGGTATCGCGGCTACACCTTC	CASRASSPQGYRGYTF
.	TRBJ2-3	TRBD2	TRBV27	TGTGCCAGCAGTCCGCGACTAGCGGGAGGGCCGGGGGATACGCAGTATTTT	CASSPRLAGGPGDTQYF
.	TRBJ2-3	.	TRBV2	TGTGCCAGCGGAGGAGGAGATACGCAGTATTTT	CASGGGDTQYF
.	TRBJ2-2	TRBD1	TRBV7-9	TGTGCCAGCAGGAGACAGGGATCCGGGGAGCTGTTTTTT	CASRRQGSGELFF
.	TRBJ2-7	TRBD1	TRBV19	TGTGCCAGTAGTTCCGGGACAGGGAGTTCCTACGAGCAGTACTTC	CASSSGTGSSYEQYF
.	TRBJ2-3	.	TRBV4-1	TGCGCCAGCAGCCAAGGAAGTTCACACACAGATACGCAGTATTTT	CASSQGSSHTDTQYF
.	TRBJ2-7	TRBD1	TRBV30	TGTGCCTGGACCCGGACAGGGGGCTACGAGCAGTACTTC	CAWTRTGGYEQYF
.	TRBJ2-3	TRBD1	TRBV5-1	TGCGCCAGCAGACGGGGGACAGGGGGGGATACGCAGTATTTT	CASRRGTGGDTQYF
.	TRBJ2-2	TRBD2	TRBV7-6	TGTGCCAGCAGCGACATAATCGGGGGGGACACCGGGGAGCTGTTTTTT	CASSDIIGGDTGELFF
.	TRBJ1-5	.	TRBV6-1	TGTGCCAGCAGTGAATACGGACAGCCCAATCAGCCCCAGCATTTT	CASSEYGQPNQPQHF
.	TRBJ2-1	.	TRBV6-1	TGTGCCAGCAGCTACAGATACAATGAGCAGTTCTTC	CASSYRYNEQFF